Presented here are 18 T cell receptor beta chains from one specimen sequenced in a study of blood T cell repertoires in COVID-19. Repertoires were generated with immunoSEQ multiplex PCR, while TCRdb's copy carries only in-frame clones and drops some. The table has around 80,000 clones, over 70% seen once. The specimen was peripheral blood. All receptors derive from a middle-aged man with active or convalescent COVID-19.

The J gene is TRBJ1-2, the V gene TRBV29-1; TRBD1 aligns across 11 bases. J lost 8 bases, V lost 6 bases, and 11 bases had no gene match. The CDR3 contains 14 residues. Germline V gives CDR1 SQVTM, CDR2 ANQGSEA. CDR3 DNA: TGCAGCGTGGGGACAGGGGGTCTGGGAACGGGCTACACCTTC. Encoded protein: CSVGTGGLGTGYTF.

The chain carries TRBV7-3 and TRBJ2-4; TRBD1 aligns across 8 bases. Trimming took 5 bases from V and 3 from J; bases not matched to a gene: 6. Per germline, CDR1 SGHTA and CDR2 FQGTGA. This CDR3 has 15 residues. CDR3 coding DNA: TGTGCCAGCAGCCAACAGGGGGTGGGCAAAAACATTCAGTACTTC. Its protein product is CASSQQGVGKNIQYF.

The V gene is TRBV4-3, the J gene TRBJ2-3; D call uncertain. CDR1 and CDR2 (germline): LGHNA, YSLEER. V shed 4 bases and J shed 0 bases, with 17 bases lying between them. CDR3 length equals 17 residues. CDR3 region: CASSLSRSTGSTDTQYF. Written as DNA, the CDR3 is TGCGCCAGCAGCCTTTCTCGCTCCACCGGGAGCACAGATACGCAGTATTTT.

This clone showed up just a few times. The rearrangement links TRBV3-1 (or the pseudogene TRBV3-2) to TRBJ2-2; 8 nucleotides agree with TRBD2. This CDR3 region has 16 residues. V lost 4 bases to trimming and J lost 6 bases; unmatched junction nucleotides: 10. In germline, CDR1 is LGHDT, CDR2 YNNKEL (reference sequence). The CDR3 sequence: CASSRPGLGGPGELFF. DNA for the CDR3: TGTGCCAGCAGCCGGCCGGGACTAGGAGGTCCCGGGGAGCTGTTTTTT.

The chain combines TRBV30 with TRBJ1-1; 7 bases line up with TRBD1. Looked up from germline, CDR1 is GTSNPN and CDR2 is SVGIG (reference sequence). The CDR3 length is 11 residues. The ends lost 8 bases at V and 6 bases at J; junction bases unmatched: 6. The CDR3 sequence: CASRQGAEAFF. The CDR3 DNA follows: TGTGCCAGTCGACAGGGCGCTGAAGCTTTCTTT.

The CDR3: CASRLGGRNTEAFF. In DNA, the CDR3 is TGTGCCAGCCGACTGGGGGGGAGGAACACTGAAGCTTTCTTT. The V and J genes are TRBV3-1 (or the pseudogene TRBV3-2) and TRBJ1-1; possible D gene TRBD1, 5 bases. The CDR3 is made up of 14 amino acids. V lost 8 bases, J lost 1 base, and 14 bases lay in between. The germline V gene has CDR1 LGHDT and CDR2 YNNKEL (reference sequence).

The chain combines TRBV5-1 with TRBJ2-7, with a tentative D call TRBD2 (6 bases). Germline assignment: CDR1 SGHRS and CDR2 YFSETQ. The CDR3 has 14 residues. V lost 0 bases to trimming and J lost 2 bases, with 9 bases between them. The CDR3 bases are TGCGCCAGCAGCTTGGACGGGGGAGCCTACGAGCAGTACTTC. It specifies CASSLDGGAYEQYF.

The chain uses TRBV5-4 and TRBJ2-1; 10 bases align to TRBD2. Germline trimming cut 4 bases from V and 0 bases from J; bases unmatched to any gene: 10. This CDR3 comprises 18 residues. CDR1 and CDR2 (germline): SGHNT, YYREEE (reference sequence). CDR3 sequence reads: CASSQLTSGIPSYNEQFF. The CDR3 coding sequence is TGTGCCAGCAGCCAACTCACTAGCGGGATACCCTCCTACAATGAGCAGTTCTTC.

CDR3 protein: CASSQTGIRELFF. Here the CDR3 DNA reads TGTGCCAGCAGCCAAACCGGGATTCGGGAGCTGTTTTTT. V gene TRBV3-1 (or the pseudogene TRBV3-2) combines with J gene TRBJ2-2, with a weak D call TRBD2 (5 bases). The V end lost 2 bases, the J end lost 9 bases, and 10 bases lay between the germline ends. The germline CDR1 and CDR2 sequences are LGHDT and YNNKEL (reference sequence). The CDR3 totals 13 residues.

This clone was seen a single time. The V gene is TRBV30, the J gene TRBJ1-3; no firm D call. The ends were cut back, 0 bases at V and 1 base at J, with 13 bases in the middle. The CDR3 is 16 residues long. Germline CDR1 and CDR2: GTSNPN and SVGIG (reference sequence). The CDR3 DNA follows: TGTGCCTGGAGTGTACGAGAGGGTATATCTGGAAACACCATATATTTT. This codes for CAWSVREGISGNTIYF.

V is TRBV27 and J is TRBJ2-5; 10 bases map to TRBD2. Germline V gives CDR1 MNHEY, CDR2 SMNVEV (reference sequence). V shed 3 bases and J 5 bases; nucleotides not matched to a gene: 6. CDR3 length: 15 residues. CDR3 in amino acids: CASSFLAGVGETQYF. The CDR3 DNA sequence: TGTGCCAGCAGTTTTCTAGCGGGGGTCGGGGAGACCCAGTACTTC.

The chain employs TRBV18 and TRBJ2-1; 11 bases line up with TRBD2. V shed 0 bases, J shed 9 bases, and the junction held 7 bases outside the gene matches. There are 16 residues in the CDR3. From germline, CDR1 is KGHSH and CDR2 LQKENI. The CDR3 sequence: CASSPPASGGKGEQFF. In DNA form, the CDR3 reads TGTGCCAGCTCACCACCCGCTAGCGGGGGGAAAGGTGAGCAGTTCTTC.

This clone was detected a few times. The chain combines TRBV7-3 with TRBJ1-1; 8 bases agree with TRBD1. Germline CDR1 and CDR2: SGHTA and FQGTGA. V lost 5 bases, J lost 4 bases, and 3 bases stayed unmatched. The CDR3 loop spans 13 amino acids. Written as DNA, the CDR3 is TGTGCCAGCAGCCTCGGACAGGGCACTGAAGCTTTCTTT. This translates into CASSLGQGTEAFF.

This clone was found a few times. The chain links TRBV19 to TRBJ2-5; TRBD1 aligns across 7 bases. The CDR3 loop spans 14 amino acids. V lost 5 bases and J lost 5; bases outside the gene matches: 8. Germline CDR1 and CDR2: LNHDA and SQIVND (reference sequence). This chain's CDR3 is CASSQRQGGETQYF. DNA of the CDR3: TGTGCCAGTAGTCAACGACAGGGTGGGGAGACCCAGTACTTC.

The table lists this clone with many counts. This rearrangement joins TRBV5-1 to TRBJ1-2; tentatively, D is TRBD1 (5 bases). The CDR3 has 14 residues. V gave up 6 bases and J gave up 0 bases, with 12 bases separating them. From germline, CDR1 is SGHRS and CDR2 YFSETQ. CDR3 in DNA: TGCGCCAGCACGCAGGGTGCAGCTAACTATGGCTACACCTTC. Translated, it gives CASTQGAANYGYTF.

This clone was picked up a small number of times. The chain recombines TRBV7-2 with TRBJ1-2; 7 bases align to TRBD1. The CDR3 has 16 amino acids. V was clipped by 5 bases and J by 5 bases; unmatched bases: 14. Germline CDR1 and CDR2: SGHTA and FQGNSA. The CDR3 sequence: CASSPSGTDVGYGYTF. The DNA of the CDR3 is TGTGCCAGCAGCCCCTCCGGGACAGACGTGGGGTATGGCTACACCTTC.

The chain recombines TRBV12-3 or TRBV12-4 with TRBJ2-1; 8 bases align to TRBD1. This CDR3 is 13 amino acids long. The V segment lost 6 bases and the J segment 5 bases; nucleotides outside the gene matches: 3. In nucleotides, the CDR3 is TGTGCCAGCAGACGGACAGGGAACAATGAGCAGTTCTTC. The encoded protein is CASRRTGNNEQFF.

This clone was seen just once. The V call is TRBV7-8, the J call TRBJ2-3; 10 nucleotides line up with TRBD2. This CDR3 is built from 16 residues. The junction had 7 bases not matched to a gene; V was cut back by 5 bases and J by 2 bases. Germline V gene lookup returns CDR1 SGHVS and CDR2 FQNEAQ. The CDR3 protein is CASSQLAGTPTDTQYF. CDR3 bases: TGTGCCAGCAGCCAACTAGCGGGGACCCCCACAGATACGCAGTATTTT. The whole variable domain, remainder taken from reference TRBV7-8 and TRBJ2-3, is GAGVSQSPRYKVAKRGQDVALRCDPISGHVSLFWYQQALGQGPEFLTYFQNEAQLDKSGLPSDRFFAERPEGSVSTLKIQRTQQEDSAVYLCASSQLAGTPTDTQYFGPGTRLTVL.